Below are 23 T cell receptor beta chains sequenced from a single sample in a study of cytotoxic CD8 clonotypes in ibrutinib-treated CLL. Data came from immunoSEQ multiplex PCR; TCRdb stores just in-frame clones and leaves some out. Altogether about 140,000 clones are present, less than 95% being singletons, with the ten largest covering under 14%. The material was PBMCs, obtained after 12 months of ibrutinib treatment. Receptors originate from a human donor with chronic lymphocytic leukemia.

This rearrangement joins TRBV9 to TRBJ2-7; a weak D match, TRBD2 (5 bases). This CDR3 is built from 13 residues. Trimming took off 4 bases at V and 3 bases at J, with 11 bases between the two ends. Germline V lookup: CDR1 SGDLS, CDR2 YYNGEE. CDR3 DNA: TGTGCCAGCAGCCCAGCGGCCCGCTACGAGCAGTACTTC. Protein: CASSPAARYEQYF. The full variable domain, with the rest looked up from reference TRBV9 and TRBJ2-7, is DSGVTQTPKHLITATGQRVTLRCSPRSGDLSVYWYQQSLDQGLQFLIQYYNGEERAKGNILERFSAQQFPDLHSELNLSSLELGDSALYFCASSPAARYEQYFGPGTRLTVT.

The chain couples TRBV5-1 to TRBJ2-3, with 7 bases lining up with TRBD2. CDR3 length equals 13 residues. Per the germline V gene, CDR1 is SGHRS and CDR2 is YFSETQ. The trim removed 4 bases at V and 7 bases at J, leaving 6 bases unmatched. CDR3: CASSPVGGNTQYF. The CDR3 DNA sequence: TGCGCCAGCAGCCCAGTGGGGGGGAATACGCAGTATTTT.

The chain joins TRBV5-1 to TRBJ2-7, with a possible D match to TRBD1 (6 bases). The germline V gene encodes CDR1 SGHRS and CDR2 YFSETQ. V lost 5 bases and J lost 0, with 15 bases in between. The CDR3 is 15 amino acids. CDR3 loop: CASRWDTRVSYEQYF. DNA of the CDR3: TGCGCCAGCAGATGGGACACAAGAGTCTCCTACGAGCAGTACTTC.

The gene calls are TRBV11-2 and TRBJ2-1; 14 bases are shared with TRBD2. Per germline, CDR1 SGHAT and CDR2 FQNNGV. The CDR3 runs 17 residues. V dropped 4 bases and J dropped 4; count of bases not matched to a gene: 6. The CDR3: CASSSGLAGAGYNEQFF. In DNA, the CDR3 is TGTGCCAGCAGCTCGGGACTAGCGGGAGCAGGGTACAATGAGCAGTTCTTC.

The chain employs TRBV7-8 and TRBJ1-5, with 11 bases aligning to TRBD1. The CDR3 covers 17 residues. Germline V gene sequence: CDR1 SGHVS, CDR2 FQNEAQ. V gave up 5 bases and J gave up 5 bases; unmatched junction bases: 11. As DNA, the CDR3 is TGTGCCAGCAGCCGTCCCGGGACAGGGGGATTGGATCAGCCCCAGCATTTT. Protein: CASSRPGTGGLDQPQHF.

The chain recombines TRBV28 with TRBJ1-5, with D perhaps TRBD1 (6 bases). Trimming cost V 3 bases and J 4 bases, with 10 bases left between them. CDR1 MDHEN and CDR2 SYDVKM come from the germline V gene. The CDR3 sequence is 14 residues long. The chain's CDR3 is CASSLIQGNQPQHF. DNA of the CDR3: TGTGCCAGCAGTTTGATTCAGGGGAATCAGCCCCAGCATTTT. The full variable domain, its missing parts supplied by reference TRBV28 and TRBJ1-5, is DVKVTQSSRYLVKRTGEKVFLECVQDMDHENMFWYRQDPGLGLRLIYFSYDVKMKEKGDIPEGYSVSREKKERFSLILESASTNQTSMYLCASSLIQGNQPQHFGDGTRLSIL.

V is TRBV7-2 and J is TRBJ2-3; 7 bases align to TRBD1. Germline V gene lookup returns CDR1 SGHTA and CDR2 FQGNSA. The CDR3 extends over 13 amino acids. Trimming took 2 bases from V and 9 from J; bases not matched to a gene: 5. In nucleotides, the CDR3 is TGTGCCAGCAGCTTATTAGACAGGGAAACGCAGTATTTT. Translated, it gives CASSLLDRETQYF.

The gene calls are TRBV28 and TRBJ2-7; D remains ambiguous. The V and J ends lost 3 bases and 3 bases respectively, with 6 bases between them. CDR1 and CDR2 from the germline V gene are MDHEN and SYDVKM. CDR3 length: 12 residues. In nucleotides, the CDR3 is TGTGCCAGCAGTTTCCCCTTCTACGAGCAGTACTTC. Protein: CASSFPFYEQYF.

The chain recombines TRBV5-1 with TRBJ2-5, with D unclear. Germline loops: CDR1 SGHRS, CDR2 YFSETQ. V lost 1 base to trimming and J lost 2 bases, with 12 bases between them. The CDR3 is 15 amino acids. The CDR3 DNA sequence: TGCGCCAGCAGCTTGTTGCTTTCGCAGCAAGAGACCCAGTACTTC. As protein: CASSLLLSQQETQYF.

The rearrangement uses TRBV28 and TRBJ2-7; D unclear. This CDR3 is built from 11 residues. Trimming removed 4 bases from V and 3 bases from J, with 4 bases in between. Germline V gene lookup returns CDR1 MDHEN and CDR2 SYDVKM. The chain's CDR3 is CASSSGYEQYF. For the CDR3, the DNA is TGTGCCAGCAGTTCCGGCTACGAGCAGTACTTC.

The rearrangement uses TRBV6-5 and TRBJ1-1, with TRBD1 identical over 8 bases. Germline CDR1 and CDR2: MNHEY and SVGAGI. The CDR3 consists of 13 residues. V shed 7 bases, J shed 1 base, and the junction held 2 bases outside the gene matches. Written as DNA, the CDR3 is TGTGCCAGCAAGACAGGGGCGAACACTGAAGCTTTCTTT. Amino acids: CASKTGANTEAFF.

This sequence joins TRBV10-3 and TRBJ1-1, with D unclear. Germline V gives CDR1 ENHRY, CDR2 SYGVKD. This CDR3 region has 13 residues. The V end was cut by 0 bases, the J end by 6 bases, with 8 bases between. The CDR3 DNA is TGTGCCATCAGTGAGTCGTTAACGTCTGAAGCTTTCTTT. This encodes CAISESLTSEAFF.

In regard to this clone: Different DNA sequences within this sample yield the same CDR3. The genes are TRBV27 and TRBJ2-7; possible D gene TRBD2, 6 bases. Germline CDR1 MNHEY, CDR2 SMNVEV (reference sequence). The V end was cut by 0 bases, the J end by 4 bases, with 7 bases between. The CDR3 length is 13 residues. The CDR3 DNA follows: TGTGCCAGCAGTTTATCGAGCGGGTACGAGCAGTACTTC. Protein sequence: CASSLSSGYEQYF.

This chain links TRBV29-1 with TRBJ1-2, with D possibly being TRBD1 (6 bases). The CDR3 extends over 15 amino acids. Germline CDR1 and CDR2: SQVTM and ANQGSEA. V was pared by 0 bases and J by 2 bases, with 13 bases between. The CDR3 bases are TGCAGCGTTGAAGATCGATCAGGGGCCAACTATGGCTACACCTTC. Encoded protein: CSVEDRSGANYGYTF.

The chain carries TRBV6-6 and TRBJ2-7; unclear D gene. Trimming shortened V by 6 bases and J by 2 bases, and 20 bases separated the two germline ends. There are 16 residues in the CDR3. CDR1 is MNHNY and CDR2 is SVGAGI in the germline V gene (reference sequence). CDR3 nucleotide sequence: TGTGCCAGCAGCCCCTCCCCCCCCGACAAAACCTACGAGCAGTACTTC. Translating it yields CASSPSPPDKTYEQYF.

The rearrangement uses TRBV25-1 and TRBJ2-7, with D uncertain. CDR3 length equals 10 residues. Germline CDR1 reads MGHDK; CDR2 reads SYGVNS. The V end lost 11 bases, the J end lost 3 bases, and 8 bases lay between the germline ends. Here the CDR3 reads CAYTSYEQYF. Here the CDR3 DNA reads TGTGCCTATACAAGCTACGAGCAGTACTTC.

The gene calls are TRBV5-6 and TRBJ2-2; D ambiguous. The CDR3 is 16 amino acids. Trimming removed 5 bases at V and 0 bases at J, with 14 bases between. Germline V gives CDR1 SGHDT, CDR2 YYEEEE. The CDR3 coding sequence is TGTGCCAGCAGTCGAGTGTGGATTTCGAACACCGGGGAGCTGTTTTTT. This gives the protein CASSRVWISNTGELFF.

V gene TRBV5-1 combines with J gene TRBJ1-4, with D possibly being TRBD1 (6 bases). CDR3 length: 14 amino acids. Trimming shortened V by 3 bases and J by 7 bases, and 13 bases separated the two germline ends. Germline values: CDR1 SGHRS, CDR2 YFSETQ. This CDR3 is CASSSGGSGEKLFF. The CDR3 DNA is TGCGCCAGCAGCTCGGGGGGCAGCGGTGAAAAACTGTTTTTT.

This sequence joins TRBV5-4 and TRBJ2-7; D perhaps matches TRBD1 (5 bases). CDR3 length: 13 residues. V was trimmed by 0 bases and J by 6 bases, leaving 10 bases between them. Germline assignment: CDR1 SGHNT and CDR2 YYREEE (reference sequence). CDR3 in DNA: TGTGCCAGCAGCTTGGCCCAAAGGGGCGAGCAGTACTTC. Its protein is CASSLAQRGEQYF.

The chain has TRBV11-2 and TRBJ2-3; D tentatively fits TRBD1 or TRBD2 (6 bases each). This CDR3 region has 14 residues. Trimming removed 8 bases at V and 3 bases at J, with 15 bases between. The germline gives CDR1 SGHAT, CDR2 FQNNGV. CDR3 region: CASRRGVDTDTQYF. CDR3 nucleotides: TGTGCCAGCCGGAGGGGGGTTGATACAGATACGCAGTATTTT.

The CDR3, as DNA: TGTGCCAGCAGCGAGAGCGGTTCTTACTACGAGCAGTACTTC. The encoded protein is CASSESGSYYEQYF. This sequence joins TRBV7-9 and TRBJ2-7; maybe TRBD2 (5 bases). The CDR3 has 14 amino acids. Germline assignment: CDR1 SEHNR and CDR2 FQNEAQ (reference sequence). Trimming left V 5 bases short and J 3 bases short, with 14 bases between.

The chain uses TRBV27 and TRBJ1-2; D unresolved. Between the trimmed V and J ends, which lost 6 bases and 1 base, there was a span of 12 bases. This CDR3 is 14 amino acids long. Germline CDR1 is MNHEY and CDR2 is SMNVEV (reference sequence). Here the CDR3 DNA reads TGTGCCAGCAGCTTGAGACACAATAACTATGGCTACACCTTC. It is translated as CASSLRHNNYGYTF.

The chain couples TRBV9 to TRBJ1-1; 11 bases are shared with TRBD1. Germline lookup yields CDR1 SGDLS and CDR2 YYNGEE. V shed 10 bases and J 1 base; nucleotides not matched to a gene: 3. This CDR3 spans 13 amino acids. The CDR3 DNA reads as TGTGCCGGCGGACAGGGGGCGAACACTGAAGCTTTCTTT. Translating gives CAGGQGANTEAFF.